This T cell receptor beta chain was observed in a study of early T cells in non-severe SARS-CoV-2 infection. Across the whole study: Sequencing was performed on bulk RNA from unsorted whole blood, leaving chains unpaired.

Attachment of unique molecular identifiers was made to individual cDNA molecules. Each CDR3 protein is one row after TCRdb ran MiXCR on the 5' RACE reads. The table records 45,000 to 60,000 distinct CDR3 sequences, about 8.4% of them present only once. Study-level points and caveats: Matching with VDJdb favored anti-spike CD8 responses (missing private and CD4 specificities).

Germline V CDR1 and CDR2: MDHEN, SYDVKM. The CDR3 totals 15 residues. The V and J ends lost 5 bases and 4 bases respectively, with 14 bases between them. This clonotype was counted ten times or more. The target antigen is unknown. This TCR was recovered from an adult who was a healthcare worker with PCR-confirmed SARS-CoV-2 infection or an uninfected control (not recorded which). V is TRBV28 and J is TRBJ2-2, with D hard to call. Material: whole blood. The CDR3 sequence: CASSLYGLSTGELFF. The CDR3 DNA reads TGTGCCAGCAGTCTATACGGCCTGAGCACCGGGGAGCTGTTTTTT.